Below are 28 T cell receptor beta chains sequenced from a single sample in a study of blood T cell repertoires in COVID-19 (dated by TCRdb to 2018 to 2021). Library preparation employed the immunoSEQ multiplex PCR assay. TCRdb re-hosts the immuneACCESS table, in-frame sequences only. Its copies lack some clones; in the studies checked, an unresolved V gene accounts for under half of them, and the cause for the rest is not known. This sample has 35,000 to 50,000 clones in its table, and more than 70% of those were observed once. The ten largest account for about 4% of the sample. What was sequenced was peripheral blood. Receptors originate from a man between 60 and 70 years old with acute or convalescent COVID-19.

The chain recombines TRBV6-5 with TRBJ2-3; D gene ambiguous. CDR3 length: 14 residues. The germline gives CDR1 MNHEY, CDR2 SVGAGI. V dropped 0 bases and J dropped 2 bases, with 6 bases sitting between them. CDR3 amino acids: CASSYSPSTDTQYF. The DNA of the CDR3 is TGTGCCAGCAGTTACTCTCCATCCACAGATACGCAGTATTTT.

This clone has just a few counts. The genes are TRBV5-1 and TRBJ1-1; D might be TRBD1 (6 bases). CDR3 length: 16 amino acids. The germline CDR1 and CDR2 sequences are SGHRS and YFSETQ. V lost 2 bases, J lost 0 bases, and 14 bases lay in between. CDR3 protein: CASSLQGGGMNTEAFF. In DNA, the CDR3 is TGCGCCAGCAGCTTACAGGGTGGGGGCATGAACACTGAAGCTTTCTTT.

The rearrangement links TRBV6-5 to TRBJ2-1; D is undetermined. V gave up 10 bases and J gave up 7 bases, with 20 bases separating them. CDR3 length equals 14 residues. Germline V gives CDR1 MNHEY, CDR2 SVGAGI. The DNA for the CDR3 is TGTGCCACCCGAATAACCCTCCTAGGAAATGAGCAGTTCTTC. Its protein is CATRITLLGNEQFF.

The rearrangement uses TRBV11-2 and TRBJ2-7; 8 bases align to TRBD1. The V gene end was trimmed by 8 bases and the J gene end by 3 bases; junction bases not matched to a gene: 6. Germline V gives CDR1 SGHAT, CDR2 FQNNGV. The CDR3 has 13 amino acids. The chain's CDR3 is CASRRTGNYEQYF. Here the CDR3 DNA reads TGTGCCAGCCGTAGGACAGGGAACTACGAGCAGTACTTC.

The chain carries TRBV6-2 or TRBV6-3 and TRBJ1-1; D ambiguous. Germline assignment: CDR1 MNHEY and CDR2 SVGEGT. With 0 bases removed from V and 10 bases from J, the gap between germline ends came to 12 bases. CDR3 size: 13 residues. CDR3 sequence (DNA): TGTGCCAGCAGTTACTCGGTGGCGGGTCGAGCTTTCTTT. Translating it yields CASSYSVAGRAFF.

The V call is TRBV6-1, the J call TRBJ2-3; 7 positions agree with TRBD2. Trimming removed 6 bases from V and 0 bases from J; junction bases left unmatched: 6. The CDR3 covers 15 residues. The germline V gene has CDR1 MNHNS and CDR2 SASEGT. As DNA, the CDR3 is TGTGCCAGCAGCCGGGAGGAGGTTAGCACAGATACGCAGTATTTT. Translation gives CASSREEVSTDTQYF.

CDR3 in amino acids: CAWSGAGGANVLTF. In DNA form, the CDR3 reads TGTGCCTGGAGTGGTGCTGGCGGGGCCAACGTCCTGACTTTC. This rearrangement joins TRBV30 to TRBJ2-6, with unresolved D. Germline lookup yields CDR1 GTSNPN and CDR2 SVGIG (reference sequence). The CDR3 is 14 residues long. The V end lost 1 base, the J end lost 4 bases, and 8 bases lay between the germline ends.

This rearrangement joins TRBV11-2 to TRBJ2-5; possibly TRBD1 for D (7 bases). CDR3 length equals 14 residues. Germline lookup yields CDR1 SGHAT and CDR2 FQNNGV. Trimming took 6 bases from V and 1 from J, leaving 12 bases between them. The CDR3 DNA reads as TGTGCCAGCAGTTCAGGGGGGCTCCAAGAGACCCAGTACTTC. Protein sequence: CASSSGGLQETQYF. The full variable domain, rest sourced from reference TRBV11-2 and TRBJ2-5, is EAGVAQSPRYKIIEKRQSVAFWCNPISGHATLYWYQQILGQGPKLLIQFQNNGVVDDSQLPKDRFSAERLKGVDSTLKIQPAKLEDSAVYLCASSSGGLQETQYFGPGTRLLVL.

The chain uses TRBV29-1 and TRBJ2-6, with 10 bases fitting TRBD1. V shed 6 bases, J shed 2 bases, and the junction held 7 bases outside the gene matches. The CDR3 loop spans 16 amino acids. Germline V gene lookup returns CDR1 SQVTM and CDR2 ANQGSEA. CDR3 sequence: CSVPGTGETGANVLTF. DNA of the CDR3: TGCAGCGTCCCCGGGACAGGGGAAACTGGGGCCAACGTCCTGACTTTC.

CDR3 in DNA: TGCAGCGTAGGGGGTGGTAGCAATCAGCCCCAGCATTTT. Translating it yields CSVGGGSNQPQHF. The V call is TRBV29-1, the J call TRBJ1-5; D might be TRBD1 (6 bases). The CDR3 runs to 13 residues. Germline V gene data show CDR1 as SQVTM and CDR2 as ANQGSEA. V was trimmed by 6 bases and J by 0 bases, leaving 9 bases between them.

The chain combines TRBV9 with TRBJ1-3; maybe TRBD1 (5 bases). The length of the CDR3 is 15 residues. V lost 0 bases and J lost 1, with 8 bases in between. Germline V gene sequence: CDR1 SGDLS, CDR2 YYNGEE. CDR3: CASSVGPGSGNTIYF. CDR3 sequence (DNA): TGTGCCAGCAGCGTAGGGCCAGGGTCTGGAAACACCATATATTTT.

This clone has only one observation. V is TRBV28 and J is TRBJ2-5; D is ambiguous. This CDR3 region has 11 residues. V lost 3 bases to trimming and J lost 5 bases, with 4 bases between them. Germline CDR1 MDHEN, CDR2 SYDVKM. CDR3 amino acids: CASSFQETQYF. Written as DNA, the CDR3 is TGTGCCAGCAGTTTCCAGGAGACCCAGTACTTC.

This chain uses TRBV9 with TRBJ2-3; D possibly corresponds to TRBD2 (5 bases). CDR1 and CDR2 (germline): SGDLS, YYNGEE. Trimming removed 0 bases at V and 2 bases at J, with 13 bases between. CDR3 length: 16 residues. The CDR3 sequence is CASSVGGSAVTDTQYF. Written as DNA, the CDR3 is TGTGCCAGCAGCGTAGGCGGGTCGGCTGTCACAGATACGCAGTATTTT. Combining the CDR3 with reference TRBV9 and TRBJ2-3 gives the whole variable domain DSGVTQTPKHLITATGQRVTLRCSPRSGDLSVYWYQQSLDQGLQFLIQYYNGEERAKGNILERFSAQQFPDLHSELNLSSLELGDSALYFCASSVGGSAVTDTQYFGPGTRLTVL.

This chain links TRBV4-2 with TRBJ1-2; no clear D gene. The CDR3 length is 13 residues. The ends were cut back, 0 bases at V and 4 bases at J, with 6 bases in the middle. Germline V gene sequence: CDR1 LGHNA, CDR2 YNFKEQ. The CDR3 loop is CASSQDRGYGYTF. CDR3 DNA: TGTGCCAGCAGCCAAGATCGGGGCTATGGCTACACCTTC.

V is TRBV27 and J is TRBJ1-5; 8 bases fit TRBD1. From germline, CDR1 is MNHEY and CDR2 SMNVEV (reference sequence). The CDR3 runs 15 residues. The V and J ends lost 6 bases and 5 bases, in that order; junction bases with no gene match: 9. CDR3 residues: CASRKTGQAYQPQHF. CDR3 in DNA: TGTGCCAGCAGGAAAACGGGACAGGCTTATCAGCCCCAGCATTTT.

This CDR3 is CASSLSPPSHGELFF. CDR3 sequence (DNA): TGTGCCAGCAGCTTATCCCCCCCTAGCCACGGGGAGCTGTTTTTT. V usage is TRBV7-9 and J usage is TRBJ2-2, with D possibly matching TRBD2 (5 bases). The V gene's germline CDR1 is SEHNR and CDR2 FQNEAQ (reference sequence). V dropped 2 bases and J dropped 7 bases, with 14 bases sitting between them. This CDR3 has 15 amino acids.

The CDR3 is CASSLAQGKGEQYF. CDR3 coding DNA: TGTGCCAGCAGCTTGGCCCAGGGTAAAGGGGAGCAGTACTTC. V is TRBV5-5 and J is TRBJ2-7; a weak D match, TRBD1 (5 bases). The CDR3 consists of 14 residues. Germline loops: CDR1 SGHKS, CDR2 YYEKEE (reference sequence). Trimming pared 0 bases from V and 7 bases from J, leaving 14 bases between.

The chain is built from TRBV5-8 and TRBJ2-3, with D perhaps matching TRBD2 (6 bases). Trimming pared 2 bases from V and 6 bases from J, leaving 13 bases between. The CDR3 is 14 amino acids. Germline CDR1 reads SGHTS; CDR2 reads YDEGEE. The CDR3 DNA sequence: TGTGCCAGCAGCTTCCTGTATGGGGGGGATACGCAGTATTTT. Translating it yields CASSFLYGGDTQYF.

The chain uses TRBV6-2 or TRBV6-3 and TRBJ2-7, with 7 bases aligning to TRBD2. The germline V gene encodes CDR1 MNHEY and CDR2 SVGEGT. CDR3 length: 12 amino acids. V lost 6 bases, J lost 5 bases, and 4 bases stayed unmatched. CDR3 bases: TGTGCCAGCAGCCCAACTAGCGACGAGCAGTACTTC. It specifies CASSPTSDEQYF.

The J gene is TRBJ2-3, the V gene TRBV5-4; D gene uncertain. The CDR3 extends over 15 amino acids. CDR1 is SGHNT, CDR2 YYREEE, per germline (reference sequence). Trimming left V 3 bases short and J 2 bases short, with 13 bases between. In DNA, the CDR3 is TGTGCCAGCAGCTCCAATTATTACTCCACAGATACGCAGTATTTT. Translated: CASSSNYYSTDTQYF.

V gene TRBV28 combines with J gene TRBJ2-1; TRBD2 agrees at 7 bases. The CDR3 is 13 amino acids. CDR1 MDHEN and CDR2 SYDVKM come from the germline V gene. The trim removed 6 bases at V and 3 bases at J, leaving 2 bases unmatched. CDR3 DNA: TGTGCCAGCAGGCCGGGAGGCTACAATGAGCAGTTCTTC. This codes for CASRPGGYNEQFF.

The V gene is TRBV27, the J gene TRBJ2-5; 8 bases match TRBD1. Germline CDR1 is MNHEY and CDR2 is SMNVEV (reference sequence). Germline trimming cut 4 bases from V and 5 bases from J; bases unmatched to any gene: 3. CDR3 length: 13 amino acids. The CDR3 is CASSSRQGETQYF. DNA of the CDR3: TGTGCCAGCAGTTCACGACAGGGGGAGACCCAGTACTTC.

The J gene is TRBJ1-1, the V gene TRBV18; possible D gene TRBD1, 5 bases. The CDR3 loop spans 13 amino acids. CDR1 KGHSH and CDR2 LQKENI come from the germline V gene. V was pared by 5 bases and J by 2 bases, with 9 bases between. Here the CDR3 DNA reads TGTGCCAGCTCATCGCAGGGTAACACTGAAGCTTTCTTT. Residues: CASSSQGNTEAFF.

The chain has TRBV7-2 and TRBJ1-3; 9 positions match TRBD1. V was pared by 4 bases and J by 2 bases, with 3 bases of the junction left unmatched. Germline values: CDR1 SGHTA, CDR2 FQGNSA. CDR3 size: 15 residues. The CDR3 region is CASSSGDRAGNTIYF. As DNA, the CDR3 is TGTGCCAGCAGCTCCGGGGACAGGGCTGGAAACACCATATATTTT.

The rearrangement uses TRBV18 and TRBJ2-7; 7 bases agree with TRBD1. CDR3 length: 15 amino acids. The V gene's germline CDR1 is KGHSH and CDR2 LQKENI. V shed 2 bases, J shed 3 bases, and the junction held 7 bases outside the gene matches. The CDR3 region has the DNA TGTGCCAGCTCACCATACAGGGGAGTTAACTACGAGCAGTACTTC. As protein: CASSPYRGVNYEQYF.

CDR3 loop: CAWTGQGNSPLHF. In DNA, the CDR3 is TGTGCCTGGACGGGACAGGGGAATTCACCCCTCCACTTT. The gene calls are TRBV30 and TRBJ1-6; 10 nucleotides agree with TRBD1. Germline CDR1 is GTSNPN and CDR2 is SVGIG (reference sequence). CDR3 length: 13 amino acids. Trimming took 4 bases from V and 7 from J; bases not matched to a gene: 1.

The chain is built from TRBV29-1 and TRBJ2-3; 7 bases agree with TRBD2. From germline, CDR1 is SQVTM and CDR2 ANQGSEA. V gave up 7 bases and J gave up 5 bases; unmatched junction bases: 6. The CDR3 covers 12 residues. As DNA, the CDR3 is TGCAGCGCCCAGTCTAGCGGAGATACGCAGTATTTT. Residues: CSAQSSGDTQYF.

This chain uses TRBV9 with TRBJ2-1, with 7 nucleotides matching TRBD1. The V gene end was trimmed by 3 bases and the J gene end by 0 bases; junction bases not matched to a gene: 6. Germline CDR1 reads SGDLS; CDR2 reads YYNGEE. The CDR3 extends over 16 amino acids. The CDR3 sequence is CASSGGQHSSYNEQFF. The CDR3 DNA is TGTGCCAGCAGCGGGGGACAGCATAGCTCCTACAATGAGCAGTTCTTC. The entire variable domain, with the rest obtained from reference TRBV9 and TRBJ2-1, is as follows: DSGVTQTPKHLITATGQRVTLRCSPRSGDLSVYWYQQSLDQGLQFLIQYYNGEERAKGNILERFSAQQFPDLHSELNLSSLELGDSALYFCASSGGQHSSYNEQFFGPGTRLTVL.